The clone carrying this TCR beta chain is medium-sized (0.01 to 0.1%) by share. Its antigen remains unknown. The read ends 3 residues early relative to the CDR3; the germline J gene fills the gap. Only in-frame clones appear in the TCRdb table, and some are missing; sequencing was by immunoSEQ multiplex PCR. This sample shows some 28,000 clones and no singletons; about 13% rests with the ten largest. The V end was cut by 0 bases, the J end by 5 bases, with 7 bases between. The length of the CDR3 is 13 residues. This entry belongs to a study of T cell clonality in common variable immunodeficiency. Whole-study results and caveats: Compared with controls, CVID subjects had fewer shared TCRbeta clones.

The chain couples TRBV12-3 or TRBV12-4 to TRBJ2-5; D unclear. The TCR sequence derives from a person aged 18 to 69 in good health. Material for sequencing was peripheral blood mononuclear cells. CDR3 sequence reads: CASSLAHGETQYF. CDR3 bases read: TGTGCCAGCAGTTTAGCGCACGGGGAGACC.